The following is a TCR beta chain sequence with its context. No antigen is known for it. The data originate from a study of yellow fever vaccine responses in identical twins. A single record per CDR3 protein comes from TCRdb applying MiXCR to the RT-PCR reads. The sample contains around 20,000 distinct CDR3 sequences, roughly 70% of which appear only once. The V and J ends lost 0 bases and 4 bases respectively, with 4 bases between them. Germline CDR1 is WNHNN and CDR2 is SYGVQD (reference sequence). The CDR3 has 12 amino acids. Study-wide results and limits: Convergence reportedly seemed to mark part of the twins' vaccine T cell response, with personalization marking the rest.

This specimen consisted of T cells from blood (PBMCs), unsorted or a sorted subset (not recorded which), obtained before or after yellow fever vaccination (not recorded which). This clonotype was obtained from a woman aged 18-30 years who received the yellow fever vaccine. The V gene is TRBV10-1, the J gene TRBJ2-7; D gene uncertain. CDR3 DNA: TGCGCCAGCAGTGAGTCCGGGTACGAGCAGTACTTC. This sequence encodes CASSESGYEQYF.